The next 27 T cell receptor beta chains were all read from a single sample in a study of radiotherapy plus CTLA-4 blockade in lung cancer. The table came from immunoSEQ multiplex PCR; TCRdb's copy has only in-frame clones and leaves some out. The sample has under 95,000 clones; approximately 84% are singletons. Sequencing used peripheral blood, obtained from a patient treated with radiotherapy plus ipilimumab. These TCRs come from a human donor with non-small cell lung cancer who had stable disease on radiotherapy plus ipilimumab.

V usage is TRBV12-5 and J usage is TRBJ2-1, with unresolved D. CDR3 length: 14 residues. Germline V gene sequence: CDR1 LGHNT, CDR2 FRNRAP. V lost 1 base, J lost 5 bases, and 9 bases lay in between. CDR3 DNA sequence: TGTGCTAGTGGTTTGGGCGTTACCGACAATGAGCAGTTCTTC. Its translation: CASGLGVTDNEQFF.

This clone appeared once. The chain employs TRBV29-1 and TRBJ1-1; D remains ambiguous. This CDR3 contains 13 residues. Germline values: CDR1 SQVTM, CDR2 ANQGSEA. The ends were cut back, 7 bases at V and 1 base at J, with 13 bases in the middle. CDR3 nucleotides: TGCAGCGGAGTCCGAGCCGGGAACACTGAAGCTTTCTTT. Protein sequence: CSGVRAGNTEAFF.

The chain links TRBV4-2 to TRBJ2-7, with D tentatively TRBD1 (6 bases). CDR3 length: 15 amino acids. Trimming shortened V by 0 bases and J by 1 base, and 10 bases separated the two germline ends. Germline CDR1 LGHNA, CDR2 YNFKEQ. The CDR3 DNA reads as TGTGCCAGCAGCCAAGATTGGGGACAATCCTACGAGCAGTACTTC. Its translation: CASSQDWGQSYEQYF.

The chain couples TRBV9 to TRBJ2-1; 12 positions match TRBD2. V gave up 1 base and J gave up 7 bases; unmatched junction bases: 6. The CDR3 has 16 residues. Per the germline V gene, CDR1 is SGDLS and CDR2 is YYNGEE. CDR3 sequence (DNA): TGTGCCAGCAGCGTAATGGCTAGCGGGAGGGGGAATGAGCAGTTCTTC. Protein sequence: CASSVMASGRGNEQFF.

The chain combines TRBV5-6 with TRBJ2-1, with D perhaps TRBD2 (5 bases). This CDR3 spans 16 amino acids. V lost 4 bases and J 8 bases, leaving 22 bases between the germline ends. The V gene's germline CDR1 is SGHDT and CDR2 YYEEEE. DNA for the CDR3: TGTGCCAGCAGCCGCCAACTAGGAGTATTTAACGATGAGCAGTTCTTC. Translation: CASSRQLGVFNDEQFF.

The gene calls are TRBV28 and TRBJ1-1; no firm D call. V was clipped by 2 bases and J by 1 base, with 14 bases between them. Germline loops: CDR1 MDHEN, CDR2 SYDVKM. There are 16 residues in the CDR3. The CDR3 loop is CASSLRPGQRNTEAFF. CDR3 in DNA: TGTGCCAGCAGTTTACGTCCGGGCCAACGGAACACTGAAGCTTTCTTT.

V gene TRBV27 combines with J gene TRBJ2-7; D remains ambiguous. Trimming removed 4 bases from V and 7 bases from J, with 17 bases in between. Germline V gene lookup returns CDR1 MNHEY and CDR2 SMNVEV (reference sequence). The CDR3 contains 14 residues. CDR3 nucleotide sequence: TGTGCCAGCAGTTCGGCAGGCCCACGGAAAGAGCAGTACTTC. This gives the protein CASSSAGPRKEQYF.

The genes are TRBV4-1 and TRBJ2-5; no firm D call. The DNA end favors TRBJ2-7, so the J call may be wrong. Germline V CDR1 and CDR2: MGHRA, YSYEKL. The CDR3 extends over 16 amino acids. The CDR3 is CASSKGLGAVPYEQYF. The CDR3 coding sequence is TGCGCCAGCAGCAAGGGTTTAGGTGCGGTACCCTACGAGCAGTACTTC.

The genes are TRBV9 and TRBJ1-4; 11 positions agree with TRBD1. The J segment lost 2 bases and the V segment lost 6 bases, leaving 9 bases of the junction unmatched. Germline-derived CDR1 and CDR2 are SGDLS and YYNGEE. The CDR3 is 17 amino acids. This CDR3 is CASTIKGQGDTNEKLFF. CDR3 nucleotide sequence: TGTGCCAGCACCATTAAGGGACAGGGGGATACTAATGAAAAACTGTTTTTT. The full variable domain, its missing parts supplied by reference TRBV9 and TRBJ1-4, is DSGVTQTPKHLITATGQRVTLRCSPRSGDLSVYWYQQSLDQGLQFLIQYYNGEERAKGNILERFSAQQFPDLHSELNLSSLELGDSALYFCASTIKGQGDTNEKLFFGSGTQLSVL.

The chain uses TRBV9 and TRBJ1-6; a weak D match, TRBD1 (6 bases). The CDR3 contains 15 residues. V was cut by 0 bases and J by 8 bases, with 12 bases left in between. Per germline, CDR1 SGDLS and CDR2 YYNGEE. The CDR3 bases are TGTGCCAGCAGCGTAGAGGGGGTCCGCGATTCACCCCTCCACTTT. Translation: CASSVEGVRDSPLHF.

The chain joins TRBV6-5 to TRBJ2-7, with D maybe TRBD2 (5 bases). V was pared by 10 bases and J by 2 bases, with 15 bases between. The CDR3 is 13 residues long. CDR1 is MNHEY and CDR2 is SVGAGI in the germline V gene. The CDR3 nucleotides are TGTGCCACAGGAGATAACGGGGCCTACGAGCAGTACTTC. It encodes CATGDNGAYEQYF.

The genes are TRBV9 and TRBJ2-2; TRBD2 agrees at 14 bases. The V segment lost 2 bases and the J segment 4 bases; nucleotides outside the gene matches: 7. Germline V gene data show CDR1 as SGDLS and CDR2 as YYNGEE. This CDR3 comprises 18 residues. The CDR3 region is CASSVGTSGSSVTGELFF. For the CDR3, the DNA is TGTGCCAGCAGCGTTGGGACTAGCGGGAGTTCGGTCACCGGGGAGCTGTTTTTT.

The V and J genes are TRBV5-1 and TRBJ2-3; 8 positions match TRBD1. The ends lost 4 bases at V and 0 bases at J; junction bases unmatched: 4. The CDR3 spans 15 residues. Germline V gene sequence: CDR1 SGHRS, CDR2 YFSETQ. CDR3: CASSRTGTSTDTQYF. The CDR3 nucleotides read TGCGCCAGCAGCCGGACAGGGACTAGCACAGATACGCAGTATTTT.

The chain combines TRBV19 with TRBJ1-2; 8 nucleotides align to TRBD1. Germline-derived CDR1 and CDR2 are LNHDA and SQIVND (reference sequence). This CDR3 spans 16 amino acids. J lost 5 bases, V lost 5 bases, and 13 bases had no gene match. In DNA form, the CDR3 reads TGTGCCAGTAGTTCGGGCAGGGGACAGGTGGATTATGGCTACACCTTC. Translating gives CASSSGRGQVDYGYTF.

The rearrangement links TRBV21-1 to TRBJ2-1; the table assigns TRBD2, which was not confirmed against the DNA. TRBV21-1 is listed as a pseudogene. The CDR3 is 15 amino acids. CDR3 loop: CASSKIRQRAGEQFF. DNA for the CDR3: TGTGCCAGCAGCAAAATAAGGCAACGAGCGGGTGAGCAGTTCTTC.

V usage is TRBV5-1 and J usage is TRBJ2-2; 11 positions match TRBD2. Germline lookup yields CDR1 SGHRS and CDR2 YFSETQ. The CDR3 spans 18 residues. V shed 4 bases and J 2 bases; nucleotides not matched to a gene: 10. The CDR3 loop is CASSLPLAGGPNTGELFF. The CDR3 DNA reads as TGCGCCAGCAGCCTCCCCCTAGCGGGGGGCCCCAACACCGGGGAGCTGTTTTTT.

The chain has TRBV25-1 and TRBJ2-1; 9 bases agree with TRBD1. The CDR3 has 13 residues. Germline loops: CDR1 MGHDK, CDR2 SYGVNS. V shed 6 bases and J 8 bases; nucleotides not matched to a gene: 5. Here the CDR3 DNA reads TGTGCCAGCAGAGGGACAGGGAACGATGAGCAGTTCTTC. Protein product: CASRGTGNDEQFF.

This rearrangement joins TRBV7-9 to TRBJ1-2, with 7 nucleotides matching TRBD1. V was pared by 7 bases and J by 1 base, with 6 bases of the junction left unmatched. This CDR3 is 14 amino acids long. Germline V gives CDR1 SEHNR, CDR2 FQNEAQ (reference sequence). This CDR3 is CASTPDRDNYGYTF. The CDR3 bases are TGTGCCAGCACTCCCGACAGGGATAACTATGGCTACACCTTC.

This clone is a singleton in its sample. This sequence joins TRBV27 and TRBJ2-7; TRBD2 is a possible D gene (7 bases). The V end lost 9 bases, the J end lost 0 bases, and 12 bases lay between the germline ends. The CDR3 runs to 13 residues. Germline values: CDR1 MNHEY, CDR2 SMNVEV (reference sequence). The CDR3 region is CASSGGPSYEQYF. The CDR3 nucleotides read TGTGCCAGTTCCGGGGGGCCCTCCTACGAGCAGTACTTC.

This rearrangement joins TRBV11-2 to TRBJ2-5; 10 nucleotides align to TRBD2. The V and J ends lost 1 base and 4 bases, in that order; junction bases with no gene match: 6. The CDR3 length is 16 residues. Germline-derived CDR1 and CDR2 are SGHAT and FQNNGV. The CDR3 DNA is TGTGCCAGCAGCTTAGGGGCTAGCGGGAGCTTAGAGACCCAGTACTTC. As protein: CASSLGASGSLETQYF.

The CDR3 region has the DNA TGTGCCAGTGCTAGGAGGCTAGCGGGAGATCAAGGCTACGAGCAGTACTTC. Translating gives CASARRLAGDQGYEQYF. This chain uses TRBV11-2 with TRBJ2-7, with 10 bases fitting TRBD2. The CDR3 is made up of 17 amino acids. The germline V gene encodes CDR1 SGHAT and CDR2 FQNNGV. The junction had 17 bases not matched to a gene; V was cut back by 9 bases and J by 3 bases.

This chain uses TRBV7-7 with TRBJ2-2; 7 bases are shared with TRBD2. After removal of 3 bases from V and 3 bases from J, the junction contained 4 bases not matched to a gene. The germline CDR1 and CDR2 sequences are SSHAT and FNYEAQ (reference sequence). The CDR3 runs to 15 residues. CDR3 nucleotide sequence: TGTGCCAGCAGCTTGGGAGGGCGCTACACCGGGGAGCTGTTTTTT. It yields the protein CASSLGGRYTGELFF.

J is TRBJ1-4 and V is TRBV18; maybe TRBD1 (5 bases). Germline CDR1 reads KGHSH; CDR2 reads LQKENI. This CDR3 has 15 amino acids. V lost 6 bases and J 0 bases, leaving 11 bases between the germline ends. The CDR3 is CASSPQGATNEKLFF. The CDR3, as DNA: TGTGCCAGCTCGCCGCAGGGAGCAACTAATGAAAAACTGTTTTTT.

This clone was observed a handful of times. The chain carries TRBV4-1 and TRBJ1-6; D is ambiguous. Germline-derived CDR1 and CDR2 are MGHRA and YSYEKL. The CDR3 has 17 residues. V gave up 6 bases and J gave up 6 bases, with 21 bases separating them. CDR3 amino acids: CASRLSSEGSANSPLHF. The DNA of the CDR3 is TGCGCCAGCAGACTAAGTTCGGAGGGATCGGCTAATTCACCCCTCCACTTT.

The genes are TRBV9 and TRBJ2-7; D is possibly TRBD2 (6 bases). CDR3 length: 15 residues. Trimming pared 4 bases from V and 2 bases from J, leaving 16 bases between. The germline V gene encodes CDR1 SGDLS and CDR2 YYNGEE. The CDR3 nucleotides read TGTGCCAGCAGCTTACAGATTGGAGGGCCCTACGAGCAGTACTTC. Its translation is CASSLQIGGPYEQYF.

Details on this clone: The sample has other DNA sequences that encode this CDR3 too. The chain combines TRBV5-1 with TRBJ1-1; D is possibly TRBD1 (5 bases). The CDR3 spans 13 residues. CDR1 and CDR2 (germline): SGHRS, YFSETQ. Trimming pared 4 bases from V and 3 bases from J, leaving 10 bases between. The DNA for the CDR3 is TGCGCCAGCAGCCCCCAGGGTGACACTGAAGCTTTCTTT. Translated, it gives CASSPQGDTEAFF.

V is TRBV6-5 and J is TRBJ1-6; no definite D call. The CDR3 totals 16 residues. Per the germline V gene, CDR1 is MNHEY and CDR2 is SVGAGI. V shed 0 bases and J shed 2 bases, with 8 bases lying between them. CDR3 region: CASSYSAGTYNSPLHF. The CDR3 DNA sequence: TGTGCCAGCAGTTACTCCGCGGGTACCTATAATTCACCCCTCCACTTT.